This is a list of T cell receptor beta chains from one sample in a study of OX40 agonist ivuxolimab in advanced cancers. The protocol was immunoSEQ multiplex PCR, while the TCRdb copy is restricted to in-frame clones and leaves out a portion. The table shows around 45,000 clones, with roughly 90% occurring only once. The sequenced sample was CD4+ or CD8+ T cells sorted from blood, obtained in a trial of the OX40 agonist ivuxolimab. The origin of the receptors is an adult with an advanced solid tumor such as melanoma, head and neck, liver or kidney cancer. Each CDR3 is given with its conserved first and last residue. The D gene is left open where the match is weak. A clone size is listed for some rows: how often the clone was seen (once, few, many), or a class if it is expanded.

d_call,j_call,clone_size,v_call,cdr3_aa,cdr3_nt
TRBD1,TRBJ1-5,NA,TRBV28,CASSSDRRGQPQHF,TGTGCCAGCAGTTCGGACAGGCGGGGACAGCCCCAGCATTTT
NA,TRBJ2-3,NA,TRBV5-1,CASSAPGGIAHETQYF,TGCGCCAGCAGCGCGCCCGGGGGAATCGCACATGAAACGCAGTATTTT
NA,TRBJ2-7,NA,TRBV7-9,CASSRTGNVYEQYF,TGTGCCAGCAGCCGAACGGGCAACGTCTACGAGCAGTACTTC
NA,TRBJ2-1,NA,TRBV5-6,CASSLELVAYNEQFF,TGTGCCAGCAGCTTGGAGCTGGTAGCCTACAATGAGCAGTTCTTC
NA,TRBJ2-5,NA,TRBV19,CASRDGQSPKTQYF,TGTGCCAGTAGGGATGGACAATCTCCCAAGACCCAGTACTTC
NA,TRBJ2-3,NA,TRBV18,CASSPVRVSADTQYF,TGTGCCAGCTCACCAGTCAGGGTTTCAGCTGATACGCAGTATTTT
NA,TRBJ2-5,NA,TRBV6-5,CASSLGGIQETQYF,TGTGCCAGCAGCCTGGGAGGAATTCAAGAGACCCAGTACTTC
NA,TRBJ1-5,few,TRBV2,CASRGDGNQPQHF,TGTGCCAGCCGGGGGGACGGCAATCAGCCCCAGCATTTT
TRBD2,TRBJ2-7,NA,TRBV19,CASSIRAPTSGSYEQYF,TGTGCCAGTAGTATAAGGGCTCCGACTAGCGGGAGTTACGAGCAGTACTTC
NA,TRBJ2-1,NA,TRBV28,CASSLPPGNVNEQFF,TGTGCCAGCAGTCTGCCTCCAGGGAATGTAAATGAGCAGTTCTTC
TRBD1,TRBJ1-1,few,TRBV18,CASLQGTRGEAFF,TGTGCCAGCCTACAGGGGACGCGAGGGGAAGCTTTCTTT
TRBD2,TRBJ2-7,NA,TRBV9,CASSVDGGRKGYEQYF,TGTGCCAGCAGCGTAGACGGCGGGAGAAAAGGTTACGAGCAGTACTTC
NA,TRBJ2-7,NA,TRBV6-6,CASGGGTGTYEQYF,TGTGCCAGCGGTGGAGGCACGGGTACCTACGAGCAGTACTTC
NA,TRBJ2-2,NA,TRBV15,CATSRESGTPNTGELFF,TGTGCCACCAGCAGAGAGTCCGGGACTCCGAACACCGGGGAGCTGTTTTTT
NA,TRBJ2-3,NA,TRBV7-2,CASSSTPSTDTQYF,TGTGCCAGCAGCTCAACACCCAGCACAGATACGCAGTATTTT
NA,TRBJ2-2,NA,TRBV9,CASSVRDNTGELFF,TGTGCCAGCAGCGTAAGGGATAACACCGGGGAGCTGTTTTTT
NA,TRBJ2-7,NA,TRBV5-4,CASTTMLGAYEQYF,TGTGCCAGCACCACGATGCTAGGAGCCTACGAGCAGTACTTC
NA,TRBJ1-4,NA,TRBV2,CASRGTRTNEKLFF,TGTGCCAGCAGGGGGACACGAACTAATGAAAAACTGTTTTTT
TRBD1,TRBJ2-7,NA,TRBV11-2,CASRATGGDYEQYF,TGTGCCAGCAGAGCGACAGGGGGCGACTACGAGCAGTACTTC
TRBD2,TRBJ2-2,NA,TRBV28,CASSQAGANTGELFF,TGTGCCAGCAGCCAAGCGGGAGCGAACACCGGGGAGCTGTTTTTT
TRBD1,TRBJ1-3,NA,TRBV14,CASSQHPGQRNTIYF,TGTGCCAGCAGCCAACACCCGGGACAGAGAAACACCATATATTTT
NA,TRBJ1-1,NA,TRBV7-3,CASSTSGGRFDTEAFF,TGTGCCAGCAGCACCTCTGGGGGTCGGTTTGACACTGAAGCTTTCTTT
NA,TRBJ2-7,NA,TRBV30,CACPGRVGEQYF,TGTGCCTGCCCGGGCAGGGTGGGCGAGCAGTACTTC